This entry concerns a single T cell receptor (beta chain). These data come from a study of blood T cell repertoires in COVID-19. Study information: Whether acute or convalescent, the COVID-19 samples came from the United States, Italy and Spain.

Participants, about 18 to 89 years old, spanned about 26 US areas. TCRdb's copy holds only in-frame clones and misses some; the assay was immunoSEQ multiplex PCR. The table shows under 200,000 clones, with around four fifths occurring only once. CDR1 and CDR2 from the germline V gene are SQVTM and ANQGSEA. The CDR3 totals 12 residues. V dropped 3 bases and J dropped 10 bases, with 15 bases sitting between them. Input material: PBMCs or T cells enriched from blood (not recorded which). The TCR was taken from a woman in her 50s in a cohort exposed to, infected with or recovered from COVID-19 (not recorded which). The rearrangement uses TRBV29-1 and TRBJ2-5, with D unclear. CDR3 nucleotide sequence: TGCAGCGTTGACTCCGGGTCAGTGGACCAGTACTTC. Its protein is CSVDSGSVDQYF.